This TCR beta chain came from a study of blood T cell repertoires in COVID-19. In the study overall: From the United States, Italy and Spain came samples of acute and convalescent COVID-19. T cells, B-cell-depleted T cells, or PBMCs provided the cDNA or gDNA that served as material.

Original data processing: Reference gene primer amplification in the assay estimated nucleated cell counts. Sequencing used immunoSEQ multiplex PCR; TCRdb keeps in-frame clones, though not all of them. V and J calls plus clone size are reproduced from that table; the DNA served to infer D and trimming. Among 29,000 or so clones, approximately 67% were seen once, and the ten largest hold about a sixth. The germline CDR1 and CDR2 sequences are MDHEN and SYDVKM. The CDR3 is 16 residues long. Trimming left V 6 bases short and J 0 bases short, with 18 bases between. Sequenced sample: peripheral blood. V usage is TRBV28 and J usage is TRBJ2-7; a possible D gene is TRBD2 (6 bases). The sequence came from a human donor in a cohort sampled during active COVID-19. Here the CDR3 reads CASRRYGSVSSYEQYF. DNA of the CDR3: TGTGCCAGCAGAAGGTACGGGAGCGTAAGCTCCTACGAGCAGTACTTC.